This is a list of T cell receptor beta chains from one sample in a study of shared clonotypes between healthy human individuals. The table came from immunoSEQ multiplex PCR; TCRdb's copy has only in-frame clones and leaves some out. Of fewer than 600,000 clones listed, 79% are singletons. The sequenced material came from PBMCs. These TCRs come from a woman between 40 and 55 years old in good health. Some clones in this sample may be carry-over from other donors' samples. Each CDR3 is given with its conserved first and last residue. D genes are given only for firm matches. Clone sizes are given selectively: once, few, many, or a class where the clone is expanded.

>TRBV2|TRBJ1-2|NA|NA
TGTGCCAGCAGATTAGAGGTTAACTATGGCTACACCTTC
CASRLEVNYGYTF
>TRBV4-3|TRBJ2-7|NA|NA
TGCGCCAGCAGCCAGTGGGACGGGGGCTACGAGCAGTACTTC
CASSQWDGGYEQYF
>TRBV18|TRBJ2-1|NA|TRBD1
TGTGCCAGCTCACCGGAGACAGGGCCGTACAATGAGCAGTTCTTC
CASSPETGPYNEQFF
>TRBV10-3|TRBJ1-1|NA|NA
TGTGCGATTAAGGGCTCAGTAATAAACACTGAAGCTTTCTTT
CAIKGSVINTEAFF
>TRBV28|TRBJ1-2|NA|NA
TGTGCCAGCACGTTGGGGGGCGGCTACACCTTC
CASTLGGGYTF
>TRBV11-2|TRBJ1-2|NA|NA
TGTGCCAGCAGCAACATACAGGGTTTCTATGGCTACACCTTC
CASSNIQGFYGYTF
>TRBV27|TRBJ2-2|NA|TRBD1
TGTGCCAGCAGTTCTCACGACAGGGGGCGGACCGGGGAGCTGTTTTTT
CASSSHDRGRTGELFF
>TRBV7-2|TRBJ2-1|many|NA
TGTGCCAGCAGCCCCGCGGTGGGGATGTCGAAGAATGAGCAGTTCTTC
CASSPAVGMSKNEQFF
>TRBV11-2|TRBJ1-2|NA|TRBD1
TGTGCCAGCAGCTACCGGGACAGGGATGGCTACACCTTC
CASSYRDRDGYTF
>TRBV4-1|TRBJ1-2|NA|NA
TGCGCCAGCAGCTCTACCGGGAGCTATGGCTACACCTTC
CASSSTGSYGYTF
>TRBV7-6|TRBJ2-7|NA|NA
TGTGCCAGCAGCTTACGGCAATCAGGCGAGCAGTACTTC
CASSLRQSGEQYF
>TRBV4-2|TRBJ2-3|NA|TRBD1
TGTGCCAGCAGCCAACAGGGGGACACAGATACGCAGTATTTT
CASSQQGDTDTQYF
>TRBV5-1|TRBJ2-7|NA|TRBD2
TGCGCCAGCAGCTACTCTAGCGGGCCCTACGAGCAGTACTTC
CASSYSSGPYEQYF
>TRBV27|TRBJ2-3|NA|NA
TGTGCCAGCAAGGACCCCCCCACAGATACGCAGTATTTT
CASKDPPTDTQYF
>TRBV15|TRBJ2-7|NA|NA
TGTGCCACCAGCAGGGGGGGGGACAGACCCTACGAGCAGTACTTC
CATSRGGDRPYEQYF
>TRBV10-3|TRBJ1-4|NA|TRBD1
TGTGCCCCGGACAGGCAGAATGAAAAACTGTTTTTT
CAPDRQNEKLFF
>TRBV11-2|TRBJ2-1|few|TRBD2
TGTGCCAGCAGCTTAGAACAAGCGGGAGGCTGGGGCAATGAGCAGTTCTTC
CASSLEQAGGWGNEQFF
>TRBV25-1|TRBJ1-4|once|NA
TGTGCCAGCAGTGATCGTGGTGAAAAACTGTTTTTT
CASSDRGEKLFF
>TRBV14|TRBJ1-2|few|NA
TGTGCCAGCAGCCGCCAGGGCGGCTATGGCTACACCTTC
CASSRQGGYGYTF
>TRBV2|TRBJ1-5|NA|NA
TGTGCCAGCAGTGCGAACGGTGGGGGCAATCAGCCCCAGCATTTT
CASSANGGGNQPQHF
>TRBV28|TRBJ1-4|NA|NA
TGTGCCAGCAGTTTGGTCCGTGGGATTAATGAAAAACTGTTTTTT
CASSLVRGINEKLFF
>TRBV29-1|TRBJ2-3|NA|NA
TGCAGCGCTATAGGGGTGTGGGAGGCAGATACGCAGTATTTT
CSAIGVWEADTQYF
>TRBV18|TRBJ1-1|NA|NA
TGTGCCAGCTCACCGGGCACCCCGAACACTGAAGCTTTCTTT
CASSPGTPNTEAFF
>TRBV5-6|TRBJ1-1|NA|NA
TGTGCCAGCAGCTGGGAGGGGCTTTACACTGAAGCTTTCTTT
CASSWEGLYTEAFF
>TRBV6-6|TRBJ1-1|NA|NA
TGTGCCAGCAGTTACTCCTTGAACACTGAAGCTTTCTTT
CASSYSLNTEAFF
>TRBV5-1|TRBJ2-1|NA|TRBD2
TGCGCCAGCAGCTTAAGACTAGCGAAAGACGAGCAGTTCTTC
CASSLRLAKDEQFF
>TRBV6-1|TRBJ2-7|NA|TRBD1
TGTGCCAGCAGTGGGACAGGGCAATCCTACGAGCAGTACTTC
CASSGTGQSYEQYF
>TRBV6-5|TRBJ2-7|NA|TRBD2
TGTGCCAGCAGTTACGGACTAGCGGGGACCTACGAGCAGTACTTC
CASSYGLAGTYEQYF
>TRBV5-1|TRBJ2-1|NA|NA
TGCGCCAGCAGCTTGGGGACCACCTCCTACAATGAGCAGTTCTTC
CASSLGTTSYNEQFF
>TRBV4-3|TRBJ2-7|NA|TRBD2
TGCGCCAGCAGCCAAGAATTGGCGGGAGGACGCCTCTCCGAGCAGTACTTC
CASSQELAGGRLSEQYF
>TRBV7-2|TRBJ1-1|NA|NA
TGTGCCAGCAGCTTAGATCGGCCGGGAATGAACACTGAAGCTTTCTTT
CASSLDRPGMNTEAFF
>TRBV7-2|TRBJ2-5|NA|TRBD1
TGTGCCAGCAGCTTAGCGAGAGGGGGCAGGGAGACCCAGTACTTC
CASSLARGGRETQYF
>TRBV11-3|TRBJ2-3|NA|NA
TGTGCCAGCAGCCAACTAGCTGGGGGTGCGCAGTATTTT
CASSQLAGGAQYF
>TRBV2|TRBJ1-6|NA|NA
TGTGCCAGCAGTGTTTCGGGACGGGGTAATTCACCCCTCCACTTT
CASSVSGRGNSPLHF
>TRBV9|TRBJ2-4|NA|NA
TGTGCCAGCAGCGCATACGGGGAAACCCAAAACATTCAGTACTTC
CASSAYGETQNIQYF
>TRBV4-1|TRBJ2-7|NA|NA
TGCGCCAGCAGCGTCAACCGTTGGGGAGAGCAGTACTTC
CASSVNRWGEQYF